This TCR beta chain appears in the sequencing data of a study of OX40 agonist ivuxolimab in advanced cancers. The study, taken as a whole, reports: At 0.1 to 3.0 mg/kg and by week 6, CD4+ and CD8+ T cells in the blood had expanded clonally.

Comment on this clone: Its antigen is not identified.

Trimming left V 0 bases short and J 7 bases short, with 7 bases between. CDR1 and CDR2 from the germline V gene are SGHAT and FQNNGV. The CDR3 totals 13 residues. The protocol was immunoSEQ multiplex PCR, while the TCRdb copy is restricted to in-frame clones and leaves out a portion. The table has some 86,000 clones, around 90% seen once. The sequence came from an adult with an advanced solid tumor such as melanoma, head and neck, liver or kidney cancer. The gene calls are TRBV11-2 and TRBJ1-5, with D unclear. This sample comprised CD4+ or CD8+ T cells sorted from blood, obtained in a trial of the OX40 agonist ivuxolimab. The CDR3 loop reads CASSLDSRQPQHF. In DNA, the CDR3 is TGTGCCAGCAGCTTAGATAGCAGGCAGCCCCAGCATTTT.